This passage covers 9 T cell receptor beta chains from one sample sequenced in a study of T cell clonality in common variable immunodeficiency. Assay used: immunoSEQ multiplex PCR; TCRdb lists only in-frame clones, some missing. The sample lists some 38,000 clones, none appearing once, the ten largest making up around 2.6%. The sequencing sample was made of peripheral blood mononuclear cells. The source is a person aged 18 to 75 in good health.

This clone was observed at least ten times. The read ends 3 residues before the CDR3 terminus; that terminus is restored from the germline J gene. This rearrangement joins TRBV5-1 to TRBJ2-5; 8 positions agree with TRBD1. CDR1 SGHRS and CDR2 YFSETQ come from the germline V gene. Trimming cost V 1 base and J 5 bases; bases outside gene matches: 10. The length of the CDR3 is 16 residues. The part of the CDR3 DNA that was read is TGCGCCAGCAGCTTGACGGCAGGGGGCGCCGACGAGACC. Protein sequence: CASSLTAGGADET. The whole CDR3 reads CASSLTAGGADETQYF.

In this sample, this clone turned up many times. The sequence runs out 3 residues before the end of the CDR3; the remainder is reconstructed from the germline J gene. This sequence joins TRBV7-9 and TRBJ1-1, with D perhaps TRBD1 (6 bases). The CDR3 sequence is 14 residues long. Germline CDR1 SEHNR, CDR2 FQNEAQ (reference sequence). V lost 5 bases, J lost 2 bases, and 12 bases lay in between. The CDR3 reads CASSIVGTNTEAFF. CDR3 DNA, as far as it was read: TGTGCCAGCAGCATCGTTGGGACAAACACTGAA.

This clone was seen at least ten times. The CDR3 is cut off 3 residues early in the read; its end comes from the germline J gene. The chain combines TRBV24-1 with TRBJ2-5; 10 bases are a match to TRBD1. The CDR3 is made up of 18 amino acids. Germline-derived CDR1 and CDR2 are KGHDR and SFDVKD. V gave up 3 bases and J gave up 2 bases; unmatched junction bases: 11. CDR3 residues: CATSDRQGAALGQETQYF. CDR3 DNA, as far as it was read: TGTGCCACCAGTGATCGACAGGGGGCGGCATTGGGGCAAGAGACC.

This clone was detected ten times or more. The CDR3 here is CASSPHEAGEDTQYF. Incomplete CDR3 DNA: TGTGCCAGCAGCCCCCACGAAGCGGGAGAGGATACG. The chain joins TRBV7-8 to TRBJ2-3, with 8 bases fitting TRBD2. The sequence runs out 3 residues before the end of the CDR3; the remainder is reconstructed from the germline J gene. Germline assignment: CDR1 SGHVS and CDR2 FQNEAQ. The CDR3 contains 15 residues. J gave up 6 bases and V 5 bases, and 10 bases lay outside the gene matches.

The sample holds many counts of this clone. The read falls 3 residues short of the CDR3 end, and the missing part is taken from the germline J gene. The chain employs TRBV6-2 or TRBV6-3 and TRBJ2-7, with 7 bases identical to TRBD1. This CDR3 region has 14 residues. The germline gives CDR1 MNHEY, CDR2 SVGEGT. The ends lost 4 bases at V and 2 bases at J; junction bases unmatched: 5. The CDR3 sequence: CASSSTGQPYEQYF. The CDR3 bases that were read are TGTGCCAGCAGTTCCACGGGACAGCCCTACGAG.

This clone was counted only a few times. The read is 3 residues too short to cover the CDR3 end, so that end is filled in from the germline J gene. The V call is TRBV7-2, the J call TRBJ2-2; 8 nucleotides match TRBD1. The CDR3 has 14 amino acids. CDR1 SGHTA and CDR2 FQGNSA come from the germline V gene. The part of the CDR3 DNA that was read is TGTGCCAGCACCCCCGGACAGGGCGGTTCACCG. It codes for CASTPGQGGSP. From start to end, the CDR3 is CASTPGQGGSPLFF.

At least ten counts were recorded for this clone. The CDR3 is cut off 3 residues early in the read; its end comes from the germline J gene. The gene calls are TRBV2 and TRBJ2-7, with D unresolved. V lost 4 bases and J 2 bases, leaving 12 bases between the germline ends. The CDR3 covers 14 residues. The germline V gene encodes CDR1 SNHLY and CDR2 FYNNEI. CDR3 protein: CASSGKGRPYEQYF. The sequenced part of the CDR3 DNA is TGTGCCAGCAGTGGGAAAGGGCGCCCCTACGAG.

This clone was seen at least ten times. The read falls 3 residues short of the CDR3 end, and the missing part is taken from the germline J gene. The chain carries TRBV30 and TRBJ2-1, with 9 bases matching TRBD2. The V and J ends lost 0 bases and 9 bases, in that order; junction bases with no gene match: 6. CDR3 length equals 14 residues. Germline CDR1 reads GTSNPN; CDR2 reads SVGIG (reference sequence). CDR3 protein: CAWSVGGRVGEQFF. The sequenced part of the CDR3 DNA is TGTGCCTGGAGTGTTGGCGGGAGGGTTGGTGAG. Together with reference TRBV30 and TRBJ2-1, the CDR3 gives the full variable domain: SQTIHQWPATLVQPVGSPLSLECTVEGTSNPNLYWYRQAAGRGLQLLFYSVGIGQISSEVPQNLSASRPQDRQFILSSKKLLLSDSGFYLCAWSVGGRVGEQFFGPGTRLTVL.

Ten or more counts support this clone. The read ends 3 residues shy of where the CDR3 ends; the end is completed using the germline J gene. The chain couples TRBV7-9 to TRBJ1-1; D is unclear. The CDR3 loop spans 11 amino acids. CDR1 and CDR2 (germline): SEHNR, FQNEAQ (reference sequence). CDR3 region: CASSLAGEAFF. The covered CDR3 bases are TGTGCCAGCAGCTTAGCCGGGGAA.